The subject of this entry is one T cell receptor beta chain. There are 13 residues in the CDR3. Germline V CDR1 and CDR2: SGHNT, YENEEA. Trimming pared 2 bases from V and 5 bases from J, leaving 8 bases between. The record originates from a study of shared clonotypes between healthy human individuals. This table comes from immunoSEQ multiplex PCR, and its TCRdb copy is limited to in-frame clones, with some not included. The table lists 950,000 to 1,200,000 clones, around three quarters of them singletons. Material: memory CD4+ T cells from PBMCs. The subset: CD45RA-negative fraction. This TCR was sampled from a man between 18 and 35 years old in good health. Some clones in this sample may be carry-over from other donors' samples. The chain combines TRBV11-3 with TRBJ2-3; D not certain. The CDR3 spells CASSLSDKDTQYF. CDR3 in DNA: TGTGCCAGCAGCTTAAGCGACAAAGATACGCAGTATTTT.